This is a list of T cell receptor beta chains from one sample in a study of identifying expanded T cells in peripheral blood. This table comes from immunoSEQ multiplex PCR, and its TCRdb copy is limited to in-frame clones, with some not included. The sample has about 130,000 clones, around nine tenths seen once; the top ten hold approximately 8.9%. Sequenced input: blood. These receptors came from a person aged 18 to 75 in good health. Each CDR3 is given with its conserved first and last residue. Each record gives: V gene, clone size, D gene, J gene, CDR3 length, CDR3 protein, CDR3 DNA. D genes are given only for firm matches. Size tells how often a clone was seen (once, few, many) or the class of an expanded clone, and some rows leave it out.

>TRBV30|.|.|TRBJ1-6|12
CAWSKSSGPLHF
TGTGCCTGGAGTAAGTCGTCAGGGCCCCTCCACTTT
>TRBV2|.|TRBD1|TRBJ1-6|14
CASRKTGDMAPLHF
TGTGCCAGCAGAAAGACAGGGGATATGGCACCCCTCCACTTT
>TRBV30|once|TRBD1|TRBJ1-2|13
CAWGDRGNYGYTF
TGTGCCTGGGGAGACAGGGGAAACTATGGCTACACCTTC
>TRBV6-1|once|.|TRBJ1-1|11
CASRRQLEAFF
TGTGCCAGCAGACGACAGCTTGAAGCTTTCTTT
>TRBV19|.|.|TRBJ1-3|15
CASSGDLNSGNTIYF
TGTGCCAGTAGCGGGGACCTCAACTCTGGAAACACCATATATTTT
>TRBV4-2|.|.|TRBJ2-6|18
CASSQGGTLISGANVLTF
TGTGCCAGCAGCCAGGGCGGGACCCTCATATCTGGGGCCAACGTCCTGACTTTC
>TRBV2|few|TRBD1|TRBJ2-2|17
CASSGDRGSLTTGELFF
TGTGCCAGCAGTGGGGACAGGGGGTCACTGACCACCGGGGAGCTGTTTTTT
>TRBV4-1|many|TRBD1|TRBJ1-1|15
CASNDRTGANTEAFF
TGCGCCAGCAACGATAGGACAGGGGCGAACACTGAAGCTTTCTTT
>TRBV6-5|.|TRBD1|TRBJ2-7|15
CASSYGGQGFYEQYF
TGTGCCAGCAGTTACGGGGGACAGGGATTCTACGAGCAGTACTTC
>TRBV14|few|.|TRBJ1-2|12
CASSQDAYGYTF
TGTGCCAGCAGCCAAGATGCCTATGGCTACACCTTC
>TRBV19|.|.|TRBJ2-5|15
CASSIRQGYRETQYF
TGTGCCAGTAGTATTAGGCAGGGCTACAGGGAGACCCAGTACTTC
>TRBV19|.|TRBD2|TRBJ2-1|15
CASSTTSGSYNEQFF
TGTGCCAGTAGTACTACTAGCGGGAGCTACAATGAGCAGTTCTTC
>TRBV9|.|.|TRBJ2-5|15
CASSVGGVFQETQYF
TGTGCCAGCAGCGTAGGCGGGGTTTTTCAAGAGACCCAGTACTTC
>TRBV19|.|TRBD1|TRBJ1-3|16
CASSTRGQGSGNTIYF
TGTGCCAGTAGTACCCGCGGACAGGGCTCTGGAAACACCATATATTTT
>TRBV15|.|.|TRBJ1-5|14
CATSRDLSEKPQHF
TGTGCCACCAGCAGAGATTTGTCGGAGAAGCCCCAGCATTTT
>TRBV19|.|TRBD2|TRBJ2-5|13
CASRPGGDETQYF
TGTGCCAGTAGGCCGGGGGGGGACGAGACCCAGTACTTC
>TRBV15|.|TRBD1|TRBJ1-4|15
CATSPQTGGNEKLFF
TGTGCCACCAGCCCGCAGACAGGGGGCAATGAAAAACTGTTTTTT
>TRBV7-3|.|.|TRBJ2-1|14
CASSLTLSYNEQFF
TGTGCCAGCAGCTTAACCCTTAGCTACAATGAGCAGTTCTTC
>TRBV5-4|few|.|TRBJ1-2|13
CASSQDNNYGYTF
TGTGCCAGCAGTCAGGACAACAACTATGGCTACACCTTC
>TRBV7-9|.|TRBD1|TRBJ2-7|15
CASSLVFGQASEQYF
TGTGCCAGCAGCTTAGTTTTCGGACAGGCGAGTGAGCAGTACTTC
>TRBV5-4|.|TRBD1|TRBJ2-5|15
CASSLSQGVQETQYF
TGTGCCAGCAGCTTGAGTCAGGGGGTCCAAGAGACCCAGTACTTC
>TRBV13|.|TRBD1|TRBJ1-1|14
CASSPTPGQGGAFF
TGTGCCAGCAGCCCTACCCCCGGGCAGGGGGGAGCTTTCTTT
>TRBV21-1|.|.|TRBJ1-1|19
CASSKGGRGPIDLDTEAFF
TGTGCCAGCAGCAAAGGTGGTAGGGGGCCCATAGATCTAGACACTGAAGCTTTCTTT
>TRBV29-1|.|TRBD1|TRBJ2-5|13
CSGRLRGRETQYF
TGCAGCGGAAGACTCAGGGGGCGGGAGACCCAGTACTTC
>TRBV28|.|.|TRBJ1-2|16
CASTTQGWPGGYGYTF
TGTGCCAGCACCACCCAGGGGTGGCCGGGAGGATATGGCTACACCTTC
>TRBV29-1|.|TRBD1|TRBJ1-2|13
CSIEHRGGYGYTF
TGCAGCATTGAACACAGGGGAGGCTATGGCTACACCTTC
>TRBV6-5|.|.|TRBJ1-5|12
CASSKEGGSKNF
TGTGCCAGCAGTAAAGAGGGGGGCAGTAAGAATTTT
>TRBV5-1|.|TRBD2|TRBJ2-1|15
CASSLELAGGYEQFF
TGCGCCAGCAGCTTGGAACTAGCGGGAGGGTATGAGCAGTTCTTC
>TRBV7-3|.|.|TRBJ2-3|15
CASSLTRTSTDTQYF
TGTGCCAGCAGCTTAACGAGGACTAGCACAGATACGCAGTATTTT
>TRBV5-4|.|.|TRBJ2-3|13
CASSQDSTDTQYF
TGTGCCAGCAGCCAGGACAGCACAGATACGCAGTATTTT
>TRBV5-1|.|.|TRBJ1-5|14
CASSSLGGNQPQHF
TGCGCCAGCAGCTCCCTTGGCGGCAATCAGCCCCAGCATTTT
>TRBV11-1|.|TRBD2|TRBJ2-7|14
CASSFSGLLYEQYF
TGTGCCAGCAGCTTTAGCGGGTTACTCTACGAGCAGTACTTC
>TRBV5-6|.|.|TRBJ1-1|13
CASSLHRYTEAFF
TGTGCCAGCAGCTTGCATCGTTACACTGAAGCTTTCTTT
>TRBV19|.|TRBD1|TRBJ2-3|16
CASSIKQGAVPDTQYF
TGTGCCAGTAGTATCAAACAGGGGGCCGTTCCAGATACGCAGTATTTT
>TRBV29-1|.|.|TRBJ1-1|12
CSVRPGYTEAFF
TGCAGCGTTCGTCCAGGTTACACTGAAGCTTTCTTT
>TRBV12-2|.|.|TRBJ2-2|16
CASRLVRGGIYGELFF
TGTGCAAGTCGCTTAGTTCGAGGGGGCATTTACGGGGAGCTGTTTTTT
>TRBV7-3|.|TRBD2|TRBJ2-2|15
CASSLLAANTGELFF
TGTGCCAGCAGCTTACTAGCGGCGAACACCGGGGAGCTGTTTTTT
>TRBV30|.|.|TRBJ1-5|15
CAWSRGRYSNQPQHF
TGTGCCTGGAGTCGGGGACGCTATAGCAATCAGCCCCAGCATTTT
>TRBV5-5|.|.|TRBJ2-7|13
CASSLVGQYEQYF
TGTGCCAGCAGCCTCGTAGGCCAATACGAGCAGTACTTC
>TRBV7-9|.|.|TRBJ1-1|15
CASSSRGDKGTEAFF
TGTGCCAGCAGCTCGAGGGGGGACAAGGGCACTGAAGCTTTCTTT
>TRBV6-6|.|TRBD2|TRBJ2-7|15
CASSYVAGLAGEQYF
TGTGCCAGCAGTTACGTAGCGGGACTAGCGGGAGAGCAGTACTTC
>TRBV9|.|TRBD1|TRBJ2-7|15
CASSARQGELYEQYF
TGTGCCAGCAGCGCTAGACAGGGAGAACTCTACGAGCAGTACTTC
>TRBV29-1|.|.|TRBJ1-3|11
CSMNSGNTIYF
TGCAGCATGAACTCTGGAAACACCATATATTTT
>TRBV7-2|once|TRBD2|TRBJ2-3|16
CASSLDSGSLTDTQYF
TGTGCCAGCAGCTTAGATAGCGGGAGCCTCACAGATACGCAGTATTTT
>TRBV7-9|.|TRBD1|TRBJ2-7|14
CASSSQGAIYEQYF
TGTGCCAGCAGCTCCCAGGGGGCCATATACGAGCAGTACTTC
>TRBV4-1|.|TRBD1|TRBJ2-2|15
CASSQGTGNTGELFF
TGCGCCAGCAGCCAAGGGACAGGGAACACCGGGGAGCTGTTTTTT
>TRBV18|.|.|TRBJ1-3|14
CASSPGISGNTIYF
TGTGCCAGCTCACCGGGGATATCTGGAAACACCATATATTTT
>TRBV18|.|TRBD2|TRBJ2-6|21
CASSSIGLAGRRNSGANVLTF
TGTGCCAGCTCATCGATAGGACTAGCGGGACGTAGAAACTCTGGGGCCAACGTCCTGACTTTC
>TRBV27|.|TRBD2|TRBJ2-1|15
CASSLVAGGYNEQFF
TGTGCCAGCAGCCTTGTAGCGGGAGGGTACAATGAGCAGTTCTTC